This record looks at one T cell receptor beta chain sequence and its context. Its antigen is as yet unknown. Built from TCR beta cDNA, the libraries had unique molecular identifiers in them. Via MiXCR, TCRdb re-called the PCR reads, giving one row per CDR3 protein. The table shows hundreds of thousands of distinct CDR3 sequences, with around 60% occurring only once. This specimen belongs to a study of post-analysis software for immune sequencing data. The study's findings and limits: Controls' normalized Chao1 diversity significantly exceeded that of multiple sclerosis patients. When patients were compared with controls, 5 or 6 TRBV segments were more frequent, TRBV5-6, TRBV5-1 and TRBV20-1 among them.

Between the trimmed V and J ends, which lost 7 bases and 7 bases, there was a span of 10 bases. Germline V gene data show CDR1 as MNHEY and CDR2 as SVGEGT. The CDR3 contains 12 residues. Sequencing was performed on blood. The chain couples TRBV6-2 or TRBV6-3 to TRBJ2-2; maybe TRBD1 (5 bases). The receptor was isolated from a girl aged 2 to 10 with multiple sclerosis. DNA for the CDR3: TGTGCCAGCACCTCCCAGGGCGGGGAGCTGTTTTTT. Residues: CASTSQGGELFF.